This T cell receptor (beta chain) came from a study of cytomegalovirus exposure and HLA in healthy donors. Study-level findings and limits: A classifier reportedly called cytomegalovirus status with high sensitivity and specificity.

Using immunoSEQ multiplex PCR, the repertoire was profiled, and TCRdb retains in-frame clones only, with some absent. This table has about 68,000 clones, about 91% appearing once. The CDR3 runs 17 residues. Germline V gene data show CDR1 as SGHKS and CDR2 as YYEKEE (reference sequence). Trimming took off 5 bases at V and 0 bases at J, with 18 bases between the two ends. Separation from the approximately 690-subject first cohort characterized the approximately 130-subject validation cohort, to which the donors belonged. Concerning this clone itself: Its antigen is currently unknown.

This receptor was taken from a man between 18 and 29 years old in good health and CMV-seronegative. The chain couples TRBV5-5 to TRBJ1-3; possibly TRBD1 for D (6 bases). Specimen: PBMCs. The CDR3 region has the DNA TGTGCCAGCAGGGTGAGACAGGCAGAGCTCTCTGGAAACACCATATATTTT. The encoded protein is CASRVRQAELSGNTIYF.